The T cell receptor (beta chain) described here comes from a study of radiation and T cells in renal cell carcinoma. Study-wide context: Nephrectomy followed 15 Gy stereotactic body radiation by 4 weeks.

Sequencing was performed with immunoSEQ multiplex PCR; in TCRdb, only in-frame clones are kept and a portion is missing. Counted here are about 150,000 clones, roughly 89% occurring once; the ten biggest clones make up 13%. In germline, CDR1 is MNHNY, CDR2 SVGAGI (reference sequence). Trimming pared 5 bases from V and 4 bases from J, leaving 8 bases between. The CDR3 is 12 residues long. Time point meaning: blood 2 weeks post-SBRT. The treatment denotes: 15 Gy SBRT to primary tumor, nephrectomy 4 weeks later. The material sequenced was blood, taken from a patient whose treatment included radiotherapy and nephrectomy. This receptor was identified in a woman in her forties or fifties with renal cell carcinoma. V is TRBV6-6 and J is TRBJ2-5; D unclear. The CDR3 here is CASSPQSETQYF. CDR3 DNA sequence: TGTGCCAGCAGTCCCCAGTCAGAGACCCAGTACTTC.